The 22 T cell receptor beta chains below come from one sample, sequenced in a study of blood T cell repertoires in COVID-19. Produced via immunoSEQ multiplex PCR; TCRdb's table is partial and in-frame only. This table has approximately 100,000 clones, 91% appearing once. Specimen: peripheral blood. These receptors all come from a man aged 50-60 years with acute or convalescent COVID-19.

The chain has TRBV5-1 and TRBJ2-5; possible D gene TRBD1, 5 bases. Germline-derived CDR1 and CDR2 are SGHRS and YFSETQ. This CDR3 has 15 amino acids. With 1 base removed from V and 5 bases from J, the gap between germline ends came to 15 bases. CDR3 sequence reads: CASSLPKGASETQYF. The CDR3 bases are TGCGCCAGCAGCTTGCCTAAAGGGGCGAGTGAGACCCAGTACTTC.

This clone came up once. The gene calls are TRBV11-3 and TRBJ2-7; TRBD1 aligns across 7 bases. Unmatched junction bases numbered 9, after V lost 5 bases and J lost 2 bases. From germline, CDR1 is SGHNT and CDR2 YENEEA. The CDR3 is 15 amino acids. CDR3 loop: CASSLRDSITYEQYF. The CDR3 nucleotides are TGTGCCAGCAGCCTCCGGGACAGTATTACCTACGAGCAGTACTTC.

The chain has TRBV27 and TRBJ1-6, with D perhaps matching TRBD1 (5 bases). The ends were cut back, 4 bases at V and 6 bases at J, with 10 bases in the middle. CDR1 is MNHEY, CDR2 SMNVEV, per germline (reference sequence). This CDR3 is built from 14 residues. The CDR3: CASSWGGTNSPLHF. Here the CDR3 DNA reads TGTGCCAGCAGTTGGGGGGGGACTAATTCACCCCTCCACTTT.

The CDR3 nucleotides read TGTGCCAGCAGCCCCGGGACAGGGACCTACGAGCAGTACTTC. Translating it yields CASSPGTGTYEQYF. The chain uses TRBV5-6 and TRBJ2-7; TRBD1 matches at 9 bases. The V segment lost 4 bases and the J segment 2 bases; nucleotides outside the gene matches: 4. The germline V gene encodes CDR1 SGHDT and CDR2 YYEEEE. The CDR3 length is 14 residues. Using reference TRBV5-6 and TRBJ2-7 for the parts outside the CDR3, the full variable domain is DAGVTQSPTHLIKTRGQQVTLRCSPKSGHDTVSWYQQALGQGPQFIFQYYEEEERQRGNFPDRFSGHQFPNYSSELNVNALLLGDSALYLCASSPGTGTYEQYFGPGTRLTVT.

The J gene is TRBJ2-1, the V gene TRBV11-2; no definite D call. CDR3 size: 13 residues. V lost 2 bases and J lost 10, with 12 bases in between. Germline CDR1 reads SGHAT; CDR2 reads FQNNGV. CDR3 sequence reads: CASSLIKQAEQFF. The CDR3, as DNA: TGTGCCAGCAGCTTAATAAAGCAGGCCGAGCAGTTCTTC.

This chain links TRBV9 with TRBJ2-3; 11 bases map to TRBD2. V shed 0 bases and J 3 bases; nucleotides not matched to a gene: 6. Looked up from germline, CDR1 is SGDLS and CDR2 is YYNGEE. The CDR3 runs to 17 residues. CDR3 in DNA: TGTGCCAGCAGCGTAGAGAGGGGGACTAGCGGAACAGATACGCAGTATTTT. Residues: CASSVERGTSGTDTQYF.

This clone has just one count. CDR3 sequence (DNA): TGTGCCAGCAGTGACCGGGACAGTAATGAAAAACTGTTTTTT. It translates to CASSDRDSNEKLFF. The chain joins TRBV25-1 to TRBJ1-4; 7 bases align to TRBD1. J gave up 4 bases and V 3 bases, and 2 bases lay outside the gene matches. CDR1 and CDR2 (germline): MGHDK, SYGVNS. The CDR3 length is 14 residues.

This chain connects TRBV10-3 to TRBJ2-2; 7 bases align to TRBD2. V lost 1 base and J lost 1; bases outside the gene matches: 6. This CDR3 spans 17 amino acids. CDR1 ENHRY and CDR2 SYGVKD come from the germline V gene. The chain's CDR3 is CAISEFGKRGNTGELFF. The DNA of the CDR3 is TGTGCCATCAGTGAGTTCGGGAAGCGGGGGAACACCGGGGAGCTGTTTTTT.

The chain joins TRBV19 to TRBJ1-5, with D tentatively TRBD1 (5 bases). V lost 4 bases, J lost 5 bases, and 9 bases lay in between. Per the germline V gene, CDR1 is LNHDA and CDR2 is SQIVND (reference sequence). The CDR3 covers 13 residues. The CDR3 DNA follows: TGTGCCAGTAGTAGGGGCCTCCATCAGCCCCAGCATTTT. Its translation is CASSRGLHQPQHF.

V and J are TRBV24-1 and TRBJ2-7; 14 positions match TRBD2. Germline CDR1 and CDR2: KGHDR and SFDVKD. V shed 8 bases and J 5 bases; nucleotides not matched to a gene: 7. This CDR3 has 15 amino acids. CDR3 sequence (DNA): TGTGCCACCAATATACCGGGACTAGCGGGGGACGAGCAGTACTTC. As protein: CATNIPGLAGDEQYF.

The chain links TRBV7-8 to TRBJ2-7; 16 bases are a match to TRBD2. The CDR3 runs 18 residues. CDR1 and CDR2 from the germline V gene are SGHVS and FQNEAQ. J gave up 2 bases and V 5 bases, and 9 bases lay outside the gene matches. Written as DNA, the CDR3 is TGTGCCAGCAGCAGAATGGGACTAGCGGGGGGGCTTCCCTACGAGCAGTACTTC. Residues: CASSRMGLAGGLPYEQYF.

V and J are TRBV6-5 and TRBJ2-7, with D possibly matching TRBD1 (6 bases). Deletions cut 0 bases from V and 2 bases from J, with 14 bases between. The germline V gene encodes CDR1 MNHEY and CDR2 SVGAGI. This CDR3 is built from 16 residues. CDR3 region: CASSYSSGWDTYEQYF. The DNA of the CDR3 is TGTGCCAGCAGTTACTCGTCGGGTTGGGACACCTACGAGCAGTACTTC.

This chain connects TRBV28 to TRBJ1-4; D is possibly TRBD1 (5 bases). V lost 8 bases and J 4 bases, leaving 11 bases between the germline ends. The CDR3 length is 13 residues. The V gene's germline CDR1 is MDHEN and CDR2 SYDVKM. The CDR3 DNA reads as TGTGCCAGCTGGGGGGAGGTTAATGAAAAACTGTTTTTT. It codes for CASWGEVNEKLFF.

The CDR3 region is CAYGRAGANEKLFF. The CDR3 coding sequence is TGTGCCTACGGAAGGGCAGGGGCTAATGAAAAACTGTTTTTT. The chain links TRBV28 to TRBJ1-4; TRBD1 is a possible D gene (6 bases). V was shortened by 11 bases and J by 3 bases, with 16 bases between the two germline ends. This CDR3 has 14 amino acids. In germline, CDR1 is MDHEN, CDR2 SYDVKM. Full variable domain (outside the CDR3, taken from reference TRBV28 and TRBJ1-4): DVKVTQSSRYLVKRTGEKVFLECVQDMDHENMFWYRQDPGLGLRLIYFSYDVKMKEKGDIPEGYSVSREKKERFSLILESASTNQTSMYLCAYGRAGANEKLFFGSGTQLSVL.

This clone has just one count. The chain couples TRBV5-1 to TRBJ1-1; 8 bases fit TRBD1. This CDR3 spans 15 amino acids. The germline CDR1 and CDR2 sequences are SGHRS and YFSETQ. V shed 0 bases and J 4 bases; nucleotides not matched to a gene: 5. CDR3 sequence: CASSLDGRGPTEAFF. CDR3 sequence (DNA): TGCGCCAGCAGCTTGGATGGCAGGGGGCCCACTGAAGCTTTCTTT.

V is TRBV7-2 and J is TRBJ1-5, with 11 bases that match TRBD1. The ends lost 5 bases at V and 3 bases at J; junction bases unmatched: 6. The CDR3 is 16 residues long. CDR1 SGHTA and CDR2 FQGNSA come from the germline V gene. Here the CDR3 reads CASSQDRGRDNQPQHF. In DNA form, the CDR3 reads TGTGCCAGCAGCCAGGACAGGGGGCGGGACAATCAGCCCCAGCATTTT.

The gene calls are TRBV19 and TRBJ2-2; 11 bases align to TRBD1. The CDR3 extends over 16 amino acids. J gave up 3 bases and V 5 bases, and 5 bases lay outside the gene matches. Germline-derived CDR1 and CDR2 are LNHDA and SQIVND (reference sequence). This chain's CDR3 is CASSGGQGAYTGELFF. DNA for the CDR3: TGTGCCAGTAGTGGTGGACAGGGGGCGTACACCGGGGAGCTGTTTTTT.

This clone was counted between two and nine times. V gene TRBV4-3 combines with J gene TRBJ1-1, with a weak D call TRBD1 (6 bases). The V gene's germline CDR1 is LGHNA and CDR2 YSLEER. The CDR3 is made up of 14 amino acids. V was cut by 2 bases and J by 7 bases, with 14 bases left in between. In nucleotides, the CDR3 is TGCGCCAGCAGCCAATTTTCAGGGGCCGGTGAAGCTTTCTTT. The encoded protein is CASSQFSGAGEAFF.

The CDR3 region has the DNA TGTGCCAGCAGCGCCCGAGACAGTAACACCGGGGAGCTGTTTTTT. Residues: CASSARDSNTGELFF. V and J are TRBV11-3 and TRBJ2-2, with TRBD1 as a possible D gene (5 bases). The germline CDR1 and CDR2 sequences are SGHNT and YENEEA. The CDR3 runs to 15 residues. The V and J ends lost 5 bases and 2 bases respectively, with 12 bases between them.

This sequence joins TRBV12-3 or TRBV12-4 and TRBJ2-5; D may be TRBD1 (5 bases). The CDR3 is made up of 13 amino acids. Trimming stripped 6 bases from V and 9 bases from J, with 17 bases between. CDR3 DNA: TGTGCCAGCAGCCTCGATCGGGTAGGGGCCCAGTACTTC. This translates into CASSLDRVGAQYF.

The chain couples TRBV6-2 or TRBV6-3 to TRBJ1-5, with D tentatively TRBD1 (5 bases). CDR1 is MNHEY and CDR2 is SVGEGT in the germline V gene. Trimming shortened V by 5 bases and J by 4 bases, and 12 bases separated the two germline ends. This CDR3 contains 14 residues. The CDR3 spells CASSVDRLNQPQHF. CDR3 bases: TGTGCCAGCAGTGTAGACAGACTGAATCAGCCCCAGCATTTT.

The chain is built from TRBV19 and TRBJ2-2, with 12 bases fitting TRBD1. J lost 8 bases, V lost 4 bases, and 8 bases had no gene match. Per germline, CDR1 LNHDA and CDR2 SQIVND (reference sequence). The CDR3 is 16 residues long. CDR3 loop: CASSRDRGPSPGELFF. DNA for the CDR3: TGTGCCAGTAGTAGGGACAGGGGGCCATCCCCGGGGGAGCTGTTTTTT.